The 2 T cell receptor beta chains presented below share a single source sample, sequenced in a study of OX40 agonist ivuxolimab in advanced cancers. Using immunoSEQ multiplex PCR, the repertoire was profiled, and TCRdb retains in-frame clones only, with some absent. The sample lists under 45,000 clones, under 80% occurring once. The specimen was CD4+ or CD8+ T cells sorted from blood, collected in a trial of the OX40 agonist ivuxolimab. All receptors come from an adult with an advanced solid tumor such as melanoma, head and neck, liver or kidney cancer.

The CDR3 sequence is CASRIDRDYSPLHF. CDR3 nucleotide sequence: TGCGCCAGCAGAATAGACAGGGATTATTCACCCCTCCACTTT. This chain uses TRBV5-1 with TRBJ1-6, with 7 bases fitting TRBD1. V shed 5 bases, J shed 8 bases, and the junction held 7 bases outside the gene matches. The CDR3 has 14 amino acids. Germline CDR1 and CDR2: SGHRS and YFSETQ.

For this clone: The junction does not match germline at one end; this may be a read error. Other DNA sequences in this specimen translate into the identical CDR3. CDR3: CASSPGTANSNQPQHF. The CDR3 DNA follows: TGTGCCAGCAGCCCTGGGACAGCTAATAGCAATCAGCCCCAGCATTTC. The chain uses TRBV5-6 and TRBJ1-5; 7 bases line up with TRBD1. CDR1 is SGHDT and CDR2 is YYEEEE in the germline V gene. The CDR3 covers 16 residues.